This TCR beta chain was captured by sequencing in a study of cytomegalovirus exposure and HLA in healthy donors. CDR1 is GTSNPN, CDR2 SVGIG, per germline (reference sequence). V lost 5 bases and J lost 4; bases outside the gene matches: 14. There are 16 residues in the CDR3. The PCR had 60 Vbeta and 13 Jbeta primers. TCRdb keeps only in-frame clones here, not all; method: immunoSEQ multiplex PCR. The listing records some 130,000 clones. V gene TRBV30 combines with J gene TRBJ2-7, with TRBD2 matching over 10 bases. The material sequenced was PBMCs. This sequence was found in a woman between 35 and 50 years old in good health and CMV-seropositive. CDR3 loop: CAWDHSGRASPYEQYF. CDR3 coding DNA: TGTGCCTGGGATCACAGCGGGAGGGCTTCGCCATACGAGCAGTACTTC.